Sequencing of this T cell receptor (beta chain) was carried out in a study of T cell changes during pregnancy in multiple sclerosis. V lost 5 bases, J lost 5 bases, and 7 bases lay in between. CDR1 is SGHRS and CDR2 is YFSETQ in the germline V gene. The CDR3 is made up of 12 amino acids. This clone was observed a single time. Only in-frame clones appear in the TCRdb table, and some are missing; sequencing was by immunoSEQ multiplex PCR. The data contain some 64,000 clones, 90% of them seen just once; the ten biggest clones take up over 3%. The clonotype comes from a female donor in good health, enrolled as a control in a pregnancy study. The chain carries TRBV5-1 and TRBJ1-4, with D hard to call. The sequencing here drew on peripheral blood, taken in the first trimester of pregnancy. CDR3: CASSEENEKLFF. CDR3 nucleotides: TGCGCCAGCAGTGAGGAAAATGAAAAACTGTTTTTT.